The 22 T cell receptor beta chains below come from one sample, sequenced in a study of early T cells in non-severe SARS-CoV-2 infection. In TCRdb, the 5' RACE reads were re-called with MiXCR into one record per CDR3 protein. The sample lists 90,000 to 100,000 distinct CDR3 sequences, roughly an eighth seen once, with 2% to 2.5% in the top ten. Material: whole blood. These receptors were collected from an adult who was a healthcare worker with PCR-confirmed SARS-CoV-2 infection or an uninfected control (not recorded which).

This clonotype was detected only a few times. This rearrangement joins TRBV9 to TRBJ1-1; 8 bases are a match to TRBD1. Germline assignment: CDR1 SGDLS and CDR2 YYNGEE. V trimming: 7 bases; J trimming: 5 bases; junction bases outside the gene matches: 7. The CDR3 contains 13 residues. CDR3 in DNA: TGTGCCAGCGGACAGGGAGGTCATACTGAAGCTTTCTTT. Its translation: CASGQGGHTEAFF.

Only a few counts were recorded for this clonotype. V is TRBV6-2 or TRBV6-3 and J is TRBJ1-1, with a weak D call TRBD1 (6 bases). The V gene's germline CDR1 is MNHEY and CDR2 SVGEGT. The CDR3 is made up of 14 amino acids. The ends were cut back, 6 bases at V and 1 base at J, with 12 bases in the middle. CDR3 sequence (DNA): TGTGCCAGCAGGACGGGACACCCGAACACTGAAGCTTTCTTT. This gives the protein CASRTGHPNTEAFF.

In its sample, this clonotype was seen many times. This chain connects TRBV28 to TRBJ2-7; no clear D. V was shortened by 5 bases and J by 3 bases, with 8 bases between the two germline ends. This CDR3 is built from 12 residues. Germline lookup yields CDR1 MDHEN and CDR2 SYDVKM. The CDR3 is CASSAINYEQYF. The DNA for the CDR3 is TGTGCCAGCAGTGCGATTAACTACGAGCAGTACTTC.

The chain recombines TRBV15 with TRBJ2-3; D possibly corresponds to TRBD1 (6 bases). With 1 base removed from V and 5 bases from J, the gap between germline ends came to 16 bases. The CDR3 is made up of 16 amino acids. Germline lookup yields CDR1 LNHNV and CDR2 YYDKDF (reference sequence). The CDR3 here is CATSRAPQGLEDTQYF. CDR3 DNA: TGTGCCACCAGCAGAGCACCACAGGGTTTAGAAGATACGCAGTATTTT.

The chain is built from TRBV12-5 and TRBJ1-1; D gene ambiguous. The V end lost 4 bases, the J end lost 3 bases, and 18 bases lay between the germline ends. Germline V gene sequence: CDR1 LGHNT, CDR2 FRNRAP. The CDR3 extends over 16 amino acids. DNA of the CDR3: TGTGCTAGTGGTTCCCCTCGCCCTTTTCGAGACACTGAAGCTTTCTTT. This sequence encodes CASGSPRPFRDTEAFF.

The DNA of the CDR3 is TGTGCCAGCAGCTTAGCGGCACGGGCACATGAAGCTTTCTTT. It encodes CASSLAARAHEAFF. The J gene is TRBJ1-1, the V gene TRBV7-2; D gene ambiguous. V gave up 0 bases and J gave up 7 bases, with 12 bases separating them. Germline V gives CDR1 SGHTA, CDR2 FQGNSA. This CDR3 has 14 residues.

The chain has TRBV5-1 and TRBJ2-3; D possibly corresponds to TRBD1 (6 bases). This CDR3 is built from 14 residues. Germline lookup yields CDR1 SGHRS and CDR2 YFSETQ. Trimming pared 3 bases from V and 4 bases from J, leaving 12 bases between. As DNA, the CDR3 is TGCGCCAGCAGCTGGCAGGGGCTCCCAGATACGCAGTATTTT. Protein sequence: CASSWQGLPDTQYF.

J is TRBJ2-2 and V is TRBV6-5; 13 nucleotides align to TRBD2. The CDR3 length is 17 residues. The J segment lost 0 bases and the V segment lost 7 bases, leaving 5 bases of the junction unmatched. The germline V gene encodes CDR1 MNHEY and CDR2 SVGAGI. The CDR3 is CASTGTSGVANTGELFF. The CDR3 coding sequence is TGTGCCAGCACTGGGACTAGCGGGGTAGCGAACACCGGGGAGCTGTTTTTT.

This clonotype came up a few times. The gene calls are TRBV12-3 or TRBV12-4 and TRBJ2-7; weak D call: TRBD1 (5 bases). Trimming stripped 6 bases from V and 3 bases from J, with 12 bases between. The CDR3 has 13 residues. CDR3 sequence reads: CASSWGLGYEQYF. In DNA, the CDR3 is TGTGCCAGCAGCTGGGGCCTAGGCTACGAGCAGTACTTC.

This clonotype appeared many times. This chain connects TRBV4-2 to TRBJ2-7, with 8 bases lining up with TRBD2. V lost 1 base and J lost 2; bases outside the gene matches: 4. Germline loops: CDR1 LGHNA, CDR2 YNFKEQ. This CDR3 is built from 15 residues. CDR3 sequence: CASSQGSGGAYEQYF. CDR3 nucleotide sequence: TGTGCCAGCAGCCAAGGGAGCGGGGGCGCCTACGAGCAGTACTTC.

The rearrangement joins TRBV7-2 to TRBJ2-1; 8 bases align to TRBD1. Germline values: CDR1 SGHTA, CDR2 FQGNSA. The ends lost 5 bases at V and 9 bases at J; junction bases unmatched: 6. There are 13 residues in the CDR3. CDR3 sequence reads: CASSVTGGAEQFF. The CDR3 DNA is TGTGCCAGCAGCGTAACAGGGGGAGCTGAGCAGTTCTTC.

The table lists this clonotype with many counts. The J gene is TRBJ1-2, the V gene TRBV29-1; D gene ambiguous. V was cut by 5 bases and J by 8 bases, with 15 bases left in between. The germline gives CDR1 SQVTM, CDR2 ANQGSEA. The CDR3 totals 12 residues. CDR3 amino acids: CSVPERGGGYTF. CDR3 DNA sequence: TGCAGCGTTCCCGAACGGGGTGGCGGCTACACCTTC.

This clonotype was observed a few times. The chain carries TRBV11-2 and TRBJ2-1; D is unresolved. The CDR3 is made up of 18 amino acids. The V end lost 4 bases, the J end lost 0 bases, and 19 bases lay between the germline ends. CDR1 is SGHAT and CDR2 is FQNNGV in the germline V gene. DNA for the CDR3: TGTGCCAGCAGCTCTATACGCCACGTGGTGGTCTCCTACAATGAGCAGTTCTTC. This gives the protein CASSSIRHVVVSYNEQFF.

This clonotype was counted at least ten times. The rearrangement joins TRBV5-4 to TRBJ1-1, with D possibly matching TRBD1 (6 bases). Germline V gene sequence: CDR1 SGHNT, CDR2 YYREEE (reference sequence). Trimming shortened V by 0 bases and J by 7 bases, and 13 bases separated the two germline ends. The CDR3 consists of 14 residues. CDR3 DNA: TGTGCCAGCAGCTTGGATCGGGGGGCGGGTGAAGCTTTCTTT. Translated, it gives CASSLDRGAGEAFF.

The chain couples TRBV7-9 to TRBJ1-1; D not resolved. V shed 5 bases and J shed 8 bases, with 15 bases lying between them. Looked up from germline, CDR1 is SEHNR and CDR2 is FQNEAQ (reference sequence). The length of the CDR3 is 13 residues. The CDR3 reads CASSLEGNGEAFF. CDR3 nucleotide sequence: TGTGCCAGCAGCCTGGAGGGAAACGGAGAAGCTTTCTTT.

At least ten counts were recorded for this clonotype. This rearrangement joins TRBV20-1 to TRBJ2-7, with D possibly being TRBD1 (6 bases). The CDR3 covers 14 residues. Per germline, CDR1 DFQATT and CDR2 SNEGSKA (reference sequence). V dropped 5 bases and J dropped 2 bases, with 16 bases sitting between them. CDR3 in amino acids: CSAPKDRSAYEQYF. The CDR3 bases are TGCAGTGCTCCGAAAGACAGGTCCGCCTACGAGCAGTACTTC.

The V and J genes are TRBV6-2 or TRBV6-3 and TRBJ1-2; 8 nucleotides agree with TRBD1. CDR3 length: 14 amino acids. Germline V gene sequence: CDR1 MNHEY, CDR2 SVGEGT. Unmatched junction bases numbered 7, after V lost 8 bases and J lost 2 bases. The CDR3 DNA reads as TGTGCCAGCCGTCGACAGGGGTCGAACTATGGCTACACCTTC. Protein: CASRRQGSNYGYTF.

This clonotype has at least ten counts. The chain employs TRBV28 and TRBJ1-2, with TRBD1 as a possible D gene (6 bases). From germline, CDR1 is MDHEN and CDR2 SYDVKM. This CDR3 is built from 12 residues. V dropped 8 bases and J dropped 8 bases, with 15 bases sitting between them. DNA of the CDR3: TGTGCCAGCTCCTCGGGGGCAGGAGGCTACACCTTC. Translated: CASSSGAGGYTF.

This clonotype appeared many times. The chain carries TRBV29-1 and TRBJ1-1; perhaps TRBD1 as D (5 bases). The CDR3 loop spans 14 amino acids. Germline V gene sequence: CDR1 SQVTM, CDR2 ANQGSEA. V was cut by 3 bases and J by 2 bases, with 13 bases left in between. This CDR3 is CSVEPGTVNTEAFF. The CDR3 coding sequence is TGCAGCGTTGAGCCGGGGACTGTAAACACTGAAGCTTTCTTT.

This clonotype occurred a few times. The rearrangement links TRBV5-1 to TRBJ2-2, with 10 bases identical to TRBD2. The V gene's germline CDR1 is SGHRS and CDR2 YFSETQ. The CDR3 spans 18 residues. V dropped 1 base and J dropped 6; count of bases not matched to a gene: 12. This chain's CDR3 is CASSLWLAGASRAGELFF. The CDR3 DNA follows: TGCGCCAGCAGCTTGTGGCTAGCGGGGGCCTCCCGGGCCGGGGAGCTGTTTTTT.

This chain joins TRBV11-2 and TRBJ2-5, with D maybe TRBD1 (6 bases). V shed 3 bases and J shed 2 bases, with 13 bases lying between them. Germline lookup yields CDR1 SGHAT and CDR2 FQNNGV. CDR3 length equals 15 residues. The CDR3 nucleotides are TGTGCCAGCAGCTTGGGGACAAAGAAGCAAGAGACCCAGTACTTC. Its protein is CASSLGTKKQETQYF.

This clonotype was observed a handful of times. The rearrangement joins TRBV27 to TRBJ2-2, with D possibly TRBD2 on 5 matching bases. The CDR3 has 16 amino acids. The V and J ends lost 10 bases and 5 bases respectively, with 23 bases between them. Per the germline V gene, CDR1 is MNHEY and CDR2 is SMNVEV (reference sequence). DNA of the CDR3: TGTGCCACCCGGTGGTCTGAGAGTTCGGGGACCGGGGAGCTGTTTTTT. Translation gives CATRWSESSGTGELFF.